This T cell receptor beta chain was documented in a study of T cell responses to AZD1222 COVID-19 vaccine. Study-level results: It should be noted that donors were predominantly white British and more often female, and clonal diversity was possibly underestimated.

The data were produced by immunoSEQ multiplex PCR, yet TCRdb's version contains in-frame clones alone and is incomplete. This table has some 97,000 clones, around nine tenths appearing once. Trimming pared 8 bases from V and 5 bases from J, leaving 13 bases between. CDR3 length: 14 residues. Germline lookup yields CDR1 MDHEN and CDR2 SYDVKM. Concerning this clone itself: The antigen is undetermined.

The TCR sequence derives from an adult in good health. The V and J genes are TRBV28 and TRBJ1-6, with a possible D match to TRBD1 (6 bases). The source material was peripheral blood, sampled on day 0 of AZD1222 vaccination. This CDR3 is CASEPRGDNSPLHF. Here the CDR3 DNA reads TGTGCCAGCGAACCAAGGGGGGATAATTCACCCCTCCACTTT.